These 22 T cell receptor beta chains originate from one sample sequenced in a study of post-analysis software for immune sequencing data. General study results and limits: TRBV5-6, TRBV5-1 and TRBV20-1 were among about 5 TRBV segments more frequent in patients than controls.

Antigens for these TCRs are unknown. Unique molecular identifiers were built into the TCR beta cDNA libraries. TCRdb passed the PCR reads through MiXCR, listing each CDR3 protein once. The profile shows about 810,000 distinct CDR3 sequences, approximately 57% of them singletons. Sequencing was carried out using blood. The receptor source for this set is a girl aged 10-17 years with multiple sclerosis.

V and J are TRBV12-3 or TRBV12-4 and TRBJ2-5; TRBD1 aligns across 8 bases. Trimming took 7 bases from V and 5 from J; bases not matched to a gene: 9. The CDR3 sequence is 14 residues long. CDR3 nucleotides: TGTGCCAGCAAGACAGGGGCAACACGGGAGACCCAGTACTTC. This codes for CASKTGATRETQYF.

The chain has TRBV7-9 and TRBJ2-7; 10 bases are a match to TRBD1. The germline CDR1 and CDR2 sequences are SEHNR and FQNEAQ (reference sequence). V lost 5 bases and J lost 7; bases outside the gene matches: 8. The CDR3 has 14 amino acids. The CDR3 coding sequence is TGTGCCAGCAGCAAGGGACAGGGGCATGGAGAGCAGTACTTC. This translates into CASSKGQGHGEQYF. The full variable domain, completed using reference TRBV7-9 and TRBJ2-7, is DTGVSQNPRHKITKRGQNVTFRCDPISEHNRLYWYRQTLGQGPEFLTYFQNEAQLEKSRLLSDRFSAERPKGSFSTLEIQRTEQGDSAMYLCASSKGQGHGEQYFGPGTRLTVT.

This chain joins TRBV29-1 and TRBJ2-7; the D gene is possibly TRBD2 (6 bases). V lost 4 bases and J lost 0, with 10 bases in between. The germline gives CDR1 SQVTM, CDR2 ANQGSEA. The CDR3 totals 13 residues. As DNA, the CDR3 is TGCAGCGTTGCGGCTAGCGACTCCTACGAGCAGTACTTC. The encoded protein is CSVAASDSYEQYF.

V is TRBV27 and J is TRBJ2-7; D gene unclear. V gave up 3 bases and J gave up 3 bases, with 18 bases separating them. Germline assignment: CDR1 MNHEY and CDR2 SMNVEV (reference sequence). CDR3 length: 16 amino acids. The CDR3 DNA reads TGTGCCAGCAGTTTTCGGCCGTACGGAGAAGGCTACGAGCAGTACTTC. Protein product: CASSFRPYGEGYEQYF.

This clonotype came up many times. The rearrangement joins TRBV5-1 to TRBJ2-5; 7 nucleotides line up with TRBD2. V lost 7 bases and J lost 4; bases outside the gene matches: 4. The CDR3 is made up of 12 amino acids. Germline V gives CDR1 SGHRS, CDR2 YFSETQ. The CDR3 here is CASSSGRETQYF. Written as DNA, the CDR3 is TGCGCCAGCTCTAGCGGACGAGAGACCCAGTACTTC.

In its sample, this clonotype was seen a few times. V is TRBV5-1 and J is TRBJ2-3; maybe TRBD1 (6 bases). Trimming pared 9 bases from V and 3 bases from J, leaving 11 bases between. CDR3 length: 12 residues. Looked up from germline, CDR1 is SGHRS and CDR2 is YFSETQ. This chain's CDR3 is CATRGGTDTQYF. The DNA of the CDR3 is TGCGCCACCAGAGGGGGAACAGATACGCAGTATTTT. The variable domain in full, with the rest retrieved from reference TRBV5-1 and TRBJ2-3, is KAGVTQTPRYLIKTRGQQVTLSCSPISGHRSVSWYQQTPGQGLQFLFEYFSETQRNKGNFPGRFSGRQFSNSRSEMNVSTLELGDSALYLCATRGGTDTQYFGPGTRLTVL.

Only a few counts were recorded for this clonotype. This sequence joins TRBV2 and TRBJ2-3; 8 bases are shared with TRBD2. V trimming: 4 bases; J trimming: 6 bases; junction bases outside the gene matches: 6. The germline gives CDR1 SNHLY, CDR2 FYNNEI. The length of the CDR3 is 14 residues. CDR3 DNA: TGTGCCAGCAGTGCAGCGGGAGCAGCGGATACGCAGTATTTT. Its protein product is CASSAAGAADTQYF.

This clonotype was detected only a few times. The chain couples TRBV21-1 to TRBJ2-7; no check of the table's D call, TRBD1, against the DNA was made. TRBV21-1 has pseudogene status. This CDR3 spans 12 amino acids. DNA for the CDR3: TGTGCCAGCAGCAATGGGCGCTACGAGCAGTACTTC. Its protein is CASSNGRYEQYF.

This chain uses TRBV7-6 with TRBJ2-6; 12 nucleotides line up with TRBD1. Looked up from germline, CDR1 is SGHVS and CDR2 is FNYEAQ. The CDR3 runs 18 residues. Trimming took 4 bases from V and 0 from J; bases not matched to a gene: 4. The CDR3: CASSSPGQGASGANVLTF. Written as DNA, the CDR3 is TGTGCCAGCAGCTCGCCGGGACAGGGGGCCTCTGGGGCCAACGTCCTGACTTTC.

The chain carries TRBV12-3 or TRBV12-4 and TRBJ2-5; the D call may be TRBD1 or TRBD2 (6 bases each). CDR3 length: 15 amino acids. Trimming took 3 bases from V and 3 from J, leaving 14 bases between them. The CDR3 bases are TGTGCCAGCAGTTTGTCTTCGAGGGGGGAAGAGACCCAGTACTTC. This translates into CASSLSSRGEETQYF.

This clonotype was found a few times. V gene TRBV9 combines with J gene TRBJ2-7; no definite D call. CDR1 is SGDLS, CDR2 YYNGEE, per germline. This CDR3 region has 14 residues. Trimming took off 2 bases at V and 0 bases at J, with 9 bases between the two ends. This CDR3 is CASSVLSSSYEQYF. The CDR3 coding sequence is TGTGCCAGCAGCGTTTTATCCAGCTCCTACGAGCAGTACTTC.

This chain uses TRBV7-9 with TRBJ2-5; 11 nucleotides agree with TRBD2. There are 16 residues in the CDR3. V dropped 5 bases and J dropped 1; count of bases not matched to a gene: 6. CDR1 and CDR2 from the germline V gene are SEHNR and FQNEAQ (reference sequence). CDR3 coding DNA: TGTGCCAGCAGCGAGGAGACTAGCGGGATCCAAGAGACCCAGTACTTC. Translating it yields CASSEETSGIQETQYF.

The chain couples TRBV6-6 to TRBJ2-5, with a weak D call TRBD1 (6 bases). Per the germline V gene, CDR1 is MNHNY and CDR2 is SVGAGI (reference sequence). The germline V and J ends were trimmed by 6 bases and 0 bases, with 11 bases remaining between them. This CDR3 spans 14 amino acids. The CDR3 DNA is TGTGCCAGCAGGCCCGGGACAAACCAAGAGACCCAGTACTTC. Its translation: CASRPGTNQETQYF.

This clonotype appeared a few times. The gene calls are TRBV29-1 and TRBJ1-2; 9 bases agree with TRBD1. This CDR3 has 12 amino acids. Germline CDR1 reads SQVTM; CDR2 reads ANQGSEA. The trim removed 7 bases at V and 8 bases at J, leaving 8 bases unmatched. The CDR3 is CSALTGGFGYTF. In DNA form, the CDR3 reads TGCAGCGCCCTAACAGGGGGCTTCGGCTACACCTTC.

The chain links TRBV12-3 or TRBV12-4 to TRBJ1-2; D not resolved. V was pared by 10 bases and J by 6 bases, with 21 bases between. The CDR3 has 14 amino acids. The CDR3 is CAIQGSETQNGYTF. For the CDR3, the DNA is TGTGCCATCCAAGGGTCAGAGACCCAGAATGGCTACACCTTC.

This clonotype was seen only a few times. CDR3 amino acids: CASSQDRGGVLANEQFF. The CDR3 DNA reads TGCGCCAGCAGCCAAGACAGAGGGGGGGTTCTGGCCAATGAGCAGTTCTTC. The chain carries TRBV4-1 and TRBJ2-1, with D perhaps TRBD2 (7 bases). Germline V gives CDR1 MGHRA, CDR2 YSYEKL. This CDR3 spans 17 amino acids. Deletions cut 0 bases from V and 6 bases from J, with 18 bases between.

The V gene is TRBV5-1, the J gene TRBJ2-3; 13 nucleotides agree with TRBD2. The CDR3 consists of 17 residues. The V and J ends lost 4 bases and 6 bases, in that order; junction bases with no gene match: 11. Germline-derived CDR1 and CDR2 are SGHRS and YFSETQ. CDR3 amino acids: CASSRRTSGGPGDTQYF. The CDR3 bases are TGCGCCAGCAGCCGGAGGACTAGCGGGGGCCCCGGGGATACGCAGTATTTT.

The chain is built from TRBV7-2 and TRBJ2-4; D not certain. The CDR3 runs to 14 residues. V lost 0 bases and J lost 8, with 11 bases in between. The germline V gene encodes CDR1 SGHTA and CDR2 FQGNSA. CDR3 protein: CASSLALTEYIQYF. Written as DNA, the CDR3 is TGTGCCAGCAGCTTAGCCTTGACGGAGTACATTCAGTACTTC.

This chain joins TRBV3-1 and TRBJ1-2; 10 bases are shared with TRBD1. J was trimmed by 0 bases and V by 1 base; bases with no gene match: 2. The length of the CDR3 is 16 residues. Per germline, CDR1 LGHDT and CDR2 YNNKEL (reference sequence). The CDR3 coding sequence is TGTGCCAGCAGCCAAGGGACAGGGGGAGCTAACTATGGCTACACCTTC. Translating gives CASSQGTGGANYGYTF.

This clonotype has only one observation. The chain carries TRBV20-1 and TRBJ2-6, with D unresolved. V was clipped by 4 bases and J by 1 base, with 14 bases between them. CDR3 length: 16 residues. The germline V gene has CDR1 DFQATT and CDR2 SNEGSKA (reference sequence). The CDR3 loop reads CSATNQATSGANVLTF. In nucleotides, the CDR3 is TGCAGTGCTACTAACCAAGCAACTTCTGGGGCCAACGTCCTGACTTTC.

J is TRBJ1-2 and V is TRBV5-1; 9 bases are a match to TRBD1. With V trimmed by 0 bases and J by 6 bases, 6 bases remained unmatched. This CDR3 spans 15 amino acids. The V gene's germline CDR1 is SGHRS and CDR2 YFSETQ. CDR3 sequence reads: CASSLGGQGVHGYTF. The CDR3 DNA follows: TGCGCCAGCAGCTTGGGGGGACAGGGTGTCCATGGCTACACCTTC.

CDR3 sequence (DNA): TGTGCCAGCAGGCCTGCTTCGGGGGGTTCTCAAGCTTTCTTT. As protein: CASRPASGGSQAFF. The gene calls are TRBV12-3 or TRBV12-4 and TRBJ1-1; D possibly corresponds to TRBD1 (5 bases). The CDR3 is 14 residues long. V was shortened by 6 bases and J by 9 bases, with 20 bases between the two germline ends.